The rows below give T cell receptor beta chains drawn from one sample of a study of T cell responses to AZD1222 COVID-19 vaccine. The data were produced by immunoSEQ multiplex PCR, yet TCRdb's version contains in-frame clones alone and is incomplete. This sample has about 140,000 clones, with roughly 92% found just once. This specimen was peripheral blood, taken on day 0 of AZD1222 vaccination. These TCRs come from an adult in good health. The CDR3 runs from the conserved cysteine through the conserved F or W. Each record gives: CDR3 DNA, CDR3 protein, V gene, D gene, clone size, J gene. The D gene is left open where the match is weak. Clone size is given for some rows only: seen once, a few or many times, or a class if the clone is expanded.

TGTGCCAGCAGTCAATCCCTGTGGGGGGCAGCAACTAATGAAAAACTGTTTTTT | CASSQSLWGAATNEKLFF | TRBV6-6 | . | once | TRBJ1-4
TGCGCCAGCAGCCAAGTCTTGGGGGCCCAAGAGACCCAGTACTTC | CASSQVLGAQETQYF | TRBV4-1 | . | . | TRBJ2-5
TGTGCTAGTGGTTTGTACGGGCTGGCGCCTGGGGCCAACGTCCTGACTTTC | CASGLYGLAPGANVLTF | TRBV12-5 | . | . | TRBJ2-6
TGTGCCAGCTCAGGGGGCGCGGGGACTGAAGCTTTCTTT | CASSGGAGTEAFF | TRBV18 | . | once | TRBJ1-1
TGTGCCAGTAGTGAAAGGGGGCGACCCTTCTCCGAGCAGTTCTTC | CASSERGRPFSEQFF | TRBV19 | TRBD1 | . | TRBJ2-1
TGTGCCAGCAGGGGGGACAGGGCGACCTACGAGCAGTACTTC | CASRGDRATYEQYF | TRBV6-5 | TRBD1 | . | TRBJ2-7
TGCGCCAGCAGCTTAAGTAATCAGCCCCAGCATTTT | CASSLSNQPQHF | TRBV5-1 | . | . | TRBJ1-5
TGTGCCAGCAGTCGGGACAGGGGGAGTTCACCCCTCCACTTT | CASSRDRGSSPLHF | TRBV5-4 | TRBD1 | . | TRBJ1-6
TGTGCCAGCAGTGAACGCTTTACTGATCACCCGCATACAGATACGCAGTATTTT | CASSERFTDHPHTDTQYF | TRBV6-1 | . | . | TRBJ2-3
TGCAGCGTTGAATCGGCAGCTCATAACTATGGCTACACCTTC | CSVESAAHNYGYTF | TRBV29-1 | . | . | TRBJ1-2
TGCGCCAGCAGCTGGGGCGGGAATCACTACAATGAGCAGTTCTTC | CASSWGGNHYNEQFF | TRBV5-1 | . | . | TRBJ2-1
TGTGCCAGCAGTTTATACGCGTCCTACAATGAGCAGTTCTTC | CASSLYASYNEQFF | TRBV27 | . | . | TRBJ2-1
TGCGCCAGCAGCGGACAGACAGGGGGGGGTTCACCCCTCCACTTT | CASSGQTGGGSPLHF | TRBV5-1 | TRBD1 | . | TRBJ1-6
TGCGCCAGCAGTCCAAATACAGGGAGCTCCTACGAGCAGTACTTC | CASSPNTGSSYEQYF | TRBV10-2 | . | . | TRBJ2-7
TGCAGCGTTGTGGGGGGACGGAGAAGCTCCTACAATGAGCAGTTCTTC | CSVVGGRRSSYNEQFF | TRBV29-1 | . | once | TRBJ2-1
TGTGCCAGCAGCTTAGGCCGTGGTGATTACAATGAGCAGTTCTTC | CASSLGRGDYNEQFF | TRBV13 | . | . | TRBJ2-1
TGTGCCAGCAGAAAGGACGGCATGAACACTGAAGCTTTCTTT | CASRKDGMNTEAFF | TRBV6-5 | . | . | TRBJ1-1
TGTGCCACCAGCAGAGACAGGGCGTCGTCCTACGAGCAGTACTTC | CATSRDRASSYEQYF | TRBV15 | . | . | TRBJ2-7
TGTGCCAGCTCACCGAACAGGGGCGGAGATGAAAAACTGTTTTTT | CASSPNRGGDEKLFF | TRBV18 | TRBD1 | . | TRBJ1-4
TGTGCCAGCAGTCCACTGACAGTAGGGGAAAAACTGTTTTTT | CASSPLTVGEKLFF | TRBV28 | . | . | TRBJ1-4
TGTGCCAGCAGTAAACCGGACCAGAGAGCTTTCTTT | CASSKPDQRAFF | TRBV6-5 | . | . | TRBJ1-1
TGCGCCAGCAGCTTGGTACCTAGCAATCAGCCCCAGCATTTT | CASSLVPSNQPQHF | TRBV5-1 | . | once | TRBJ1-5
TGTGCCAGCAGGGACAGGGTGGTGGACGGCTACACCTTC | CASRDRVVDGYTF | TRBV6-5 | TRBD1 | . | TRBJ1-2
TGTGCCATCAGACCGGGAGGACTCACCGGGGAGCTGTTTTTT | CAIRPGGLTGELFF | TRBV10-3 | TRBD2 | . | TRBJ2-2
TGCGCCAGCAGCTTTGGGGGCACAGATACGCAGTATTTT | CASSFGGTDTQYF | TRBV5-1 | . | . | TRBJ2-3
TGTGCCAGCAGCTTGGTTGGACAGGGGGGGAAGAGGACGCAGTATTTT | CASSLVGQGGKRTQYF | TRBV5-5 | TRBD1 | . | TRBJ2-3
TGTGCCAGCAGCTTAGGGCTTACTAGGGAGCAGTTCTTC | CASSLGLTREQFF | TRBV7-9 | . | . | TRBJ2-1
TGTGCCAGCATCCGTGTGGTGAACACTGAAGCTTTCTTT | CASIRVVNTEAFF | TRBV2 | . | . | TRBJ1-1